The TCR beta chain described here comes from a study of regulatory T cells in long-lasting Graves disease. Study-wide findings and caveats: Small sample size may have lowered accuracy.

Time point denoted: newly diagnosed GD, antithyroid drugs for less than 3 months. Following extraction of RNA from PBMCs, that RNA was used to make the TCR library. Graves' disease diagnoses followed American Thyroid Association guidelines. TCR beta libraries were built with iRepertoire HTBI primers and Arm-PCR of CDR3 regions. TCRdb reprocessed the multiplex PCR reads via MiXCR and lists one record per CDR3 protein. The sample yields about 420,000 distinct CDR3 sequences, roughly 15% seen once. On this clonotype itself: What it recognizes is unknown. A much larger clone lies one base from this, so it may be a read error. Without the conserved terminal phenylalanine or tryptophan, this CDR3 likely stems from a read error.

This CDR3 is built from 15 residues. Trimming removed 4 bases from V and 6 bases from J; junction bases left unmatched: 3. Germline assignment: CDR1 MNHEY and CDR2 SVGEGT. The same sample was also used in a study of T cells in Graves' hyperthyroidism and ophthalmopathy. That report notes: Most thyroid clonotypes that were expanded above 0.001 also turned up in blood. In the analysis, a 13 V-J model separated ophthalmopathy from stable hyperthyroidism.

The sample consisted of peripheral blood mononuclear cells (PBMCs), taken at new diagnosis, from a patient treated with antithyroid drugs. The receptor was derived from a young woman with Graves disease. V gene TRBV6-2 or TRBV6-3 combines with J gene TRBJ2-1, with TRBD2 matching 13 bases. The CDR3 protein is CASSSTSGRFNEQFS. The CDR3 nucleotides are TGTGCCAGCAGTTCGACTAGCGGGAGGTTCAATGAGCAGTTCTCC.